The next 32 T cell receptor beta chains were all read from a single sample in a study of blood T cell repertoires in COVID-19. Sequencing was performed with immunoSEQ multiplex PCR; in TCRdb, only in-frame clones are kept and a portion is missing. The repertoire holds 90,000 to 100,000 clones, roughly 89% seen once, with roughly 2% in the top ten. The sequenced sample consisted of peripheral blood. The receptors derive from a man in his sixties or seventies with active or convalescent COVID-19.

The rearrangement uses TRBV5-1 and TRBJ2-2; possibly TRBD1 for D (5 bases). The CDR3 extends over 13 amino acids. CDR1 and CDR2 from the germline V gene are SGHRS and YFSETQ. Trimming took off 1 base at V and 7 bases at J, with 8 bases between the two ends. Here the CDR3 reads CASSLRQGGELFF. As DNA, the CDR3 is TGCGCCAGCAGCTTGAGGCAGGGCGGGGAGCTGTTTTTT.

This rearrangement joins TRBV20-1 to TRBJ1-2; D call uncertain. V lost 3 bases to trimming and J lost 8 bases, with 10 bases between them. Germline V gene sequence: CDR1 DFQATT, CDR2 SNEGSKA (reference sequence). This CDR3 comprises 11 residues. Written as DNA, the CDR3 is TGCAGTGCTAGCCCTAACGGGGGCTACACCTTC. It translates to CSASPNGGYTF.

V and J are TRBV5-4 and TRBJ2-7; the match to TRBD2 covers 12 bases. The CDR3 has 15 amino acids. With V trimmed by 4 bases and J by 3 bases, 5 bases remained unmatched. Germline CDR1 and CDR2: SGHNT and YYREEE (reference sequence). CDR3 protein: CASSPGLAGNYEQYF. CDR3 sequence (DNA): TGTGCCAGCAGCCCCGGACTAGCGGGGAACTACGAGCAGTACTTC.

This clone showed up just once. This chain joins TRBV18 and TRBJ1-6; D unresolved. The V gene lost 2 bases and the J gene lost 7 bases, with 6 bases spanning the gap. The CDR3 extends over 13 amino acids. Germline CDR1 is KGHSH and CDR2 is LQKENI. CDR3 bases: TGTGCCAGCTCACCATCCCTAAATTCACCCCTCCACTTT. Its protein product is CASSPSLNSPLHF.

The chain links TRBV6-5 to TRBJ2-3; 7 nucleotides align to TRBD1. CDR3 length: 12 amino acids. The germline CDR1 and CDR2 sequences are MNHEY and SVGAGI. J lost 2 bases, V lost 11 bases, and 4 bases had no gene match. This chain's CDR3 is CAGGQTTDTQYF. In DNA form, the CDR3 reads TGTGCCGGGGGACAGACCACAGATACGCAGTATTTT.

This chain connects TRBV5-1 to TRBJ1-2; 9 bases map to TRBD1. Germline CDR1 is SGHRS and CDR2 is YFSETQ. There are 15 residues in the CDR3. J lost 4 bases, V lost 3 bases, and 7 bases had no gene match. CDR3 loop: CASSYQGQGVYGYTF. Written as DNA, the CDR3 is TGCGCCAGCAGCTACCAGGGACAGGGCGTCTATGGCTACACCTTC.

The CDR3 sequence: CASSLADSSMGNYGYTF. As DNA, the CDR3 is TGTGCCAGCAGCTTAGCGGACTCGTCTATGGGGAACTATGGCTACACCTTC. This sequence joins TRBV7-8 and TRBJ1-2; D remains unclear. Deletions cut 0 bases from V and 2 bases from J, with 16 bases between. Per the germline V gene, CDR1 is SGHVS and CDR2 is FQNEAQ. The CDR3 is 17 residues long.

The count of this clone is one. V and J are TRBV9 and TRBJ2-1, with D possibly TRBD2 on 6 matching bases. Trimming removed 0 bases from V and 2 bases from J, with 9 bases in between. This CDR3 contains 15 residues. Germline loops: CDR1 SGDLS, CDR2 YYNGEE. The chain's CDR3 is CASSVGLGPYNEQFF. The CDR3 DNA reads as TGTGCCAGCAGCGTAGGACTAGGGCCCTACAATGAGCAGTTCTTC.

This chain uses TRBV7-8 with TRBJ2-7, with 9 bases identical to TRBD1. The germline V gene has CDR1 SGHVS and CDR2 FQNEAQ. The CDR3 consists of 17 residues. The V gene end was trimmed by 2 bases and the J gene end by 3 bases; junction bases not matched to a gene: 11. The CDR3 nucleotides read TGTGCCAGCAGCTTAATCATGCGGCCGGGACAGGGCTACGAGCAGTACTTC. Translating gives CASSLIMRPGQGYEQYF.

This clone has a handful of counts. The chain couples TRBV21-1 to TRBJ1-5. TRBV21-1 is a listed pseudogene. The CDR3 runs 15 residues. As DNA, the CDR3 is TGTGCCAGCAGCACCAACCGGTATAGCAATCAGCCCCAGCATTTT. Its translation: CASSTNRYSNQPQHF.

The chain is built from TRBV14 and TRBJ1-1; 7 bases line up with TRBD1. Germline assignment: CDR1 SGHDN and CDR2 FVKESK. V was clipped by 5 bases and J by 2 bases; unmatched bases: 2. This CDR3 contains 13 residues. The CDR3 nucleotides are TGTGCCAGCAGCTGGGACAGAAACACTGAAGCTTTCTTT. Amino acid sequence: CASSWDRNTEAFF.

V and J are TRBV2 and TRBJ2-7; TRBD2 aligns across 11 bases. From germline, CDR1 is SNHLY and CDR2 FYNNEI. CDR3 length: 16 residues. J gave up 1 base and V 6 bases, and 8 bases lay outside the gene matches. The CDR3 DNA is TGTGCCAGCAGCGCACGTTCTAGCGGGGGGTCCTACGAGCAGTACTTC. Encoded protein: CASSARSSGGSYEQYF.

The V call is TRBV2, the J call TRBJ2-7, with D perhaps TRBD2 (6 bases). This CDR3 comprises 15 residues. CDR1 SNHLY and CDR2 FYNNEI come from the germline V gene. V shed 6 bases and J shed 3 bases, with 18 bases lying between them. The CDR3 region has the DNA TGTGCCAGCAGGGGGGGACTCGGCATATACTACGAGCAGTACTTC. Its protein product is CASRGGLGIYYEQYF. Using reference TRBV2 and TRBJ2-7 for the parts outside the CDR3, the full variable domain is EPEVTQTPSHQVTQMGQEVILRCVPISNHLYFYWYRQILGQKVEFLVSFYNNEISEKSEIFDDQFSVERPDGSNFTLKIRSTKLEDSAMYFCASRGGLGIYYEQYFGPGTRLTVT.

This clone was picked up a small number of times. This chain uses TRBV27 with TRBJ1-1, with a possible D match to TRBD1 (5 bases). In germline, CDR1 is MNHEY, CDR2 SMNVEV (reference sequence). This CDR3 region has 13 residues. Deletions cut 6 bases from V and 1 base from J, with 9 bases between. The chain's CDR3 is CASRGVRNTEAFF. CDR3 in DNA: TGTGCCAGCAGAGGGGTTAGGAACACTGAAGCTTTCTTT.

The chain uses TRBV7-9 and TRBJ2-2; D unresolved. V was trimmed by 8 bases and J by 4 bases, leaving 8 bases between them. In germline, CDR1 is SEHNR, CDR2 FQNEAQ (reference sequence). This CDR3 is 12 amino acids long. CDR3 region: CASGESTGELFF. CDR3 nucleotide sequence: TGTGCCAGCGGAGAATCCACCGGGGAGCTGTTTTTT.

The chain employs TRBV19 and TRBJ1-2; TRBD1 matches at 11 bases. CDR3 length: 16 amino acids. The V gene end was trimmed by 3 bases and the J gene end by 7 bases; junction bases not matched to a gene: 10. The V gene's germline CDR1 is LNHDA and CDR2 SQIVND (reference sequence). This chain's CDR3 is CASSIAPGTGGFGYTF. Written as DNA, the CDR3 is TGTGCCAGTAGTATTGCCCCCGGGACAGGGGGATTTGGCTACACCTTC.

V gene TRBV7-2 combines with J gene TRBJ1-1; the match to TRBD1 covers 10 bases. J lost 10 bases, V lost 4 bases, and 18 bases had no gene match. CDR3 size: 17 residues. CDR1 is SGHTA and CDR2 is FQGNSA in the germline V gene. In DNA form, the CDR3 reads TGTGCCAGCAGCTCGGGACAGGGGAGGGGTTATATACAATCAGCTTTCTTT. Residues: CASSSGQGRGYIQSAFF. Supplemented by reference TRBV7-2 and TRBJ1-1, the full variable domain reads GAGVSQSPSNKVTEKGKDVELRCDPISGHTALYWYRQSLGQGLEFLIYFQGNSAPDKSGLPSDRFSAERTGGSVSTLTIQRTQQEDSAVYLCASSSGQGRGYIQSAFFGQGTRLTVV.

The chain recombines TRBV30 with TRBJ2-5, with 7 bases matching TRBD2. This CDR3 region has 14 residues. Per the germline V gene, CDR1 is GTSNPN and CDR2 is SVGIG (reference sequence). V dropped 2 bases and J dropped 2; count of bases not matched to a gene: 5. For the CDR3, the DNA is TGTGCCTGGAGTCACGGGGGGACTCAAGAGACCCAGTACTTC. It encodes CAWSHGGTQETQYF.

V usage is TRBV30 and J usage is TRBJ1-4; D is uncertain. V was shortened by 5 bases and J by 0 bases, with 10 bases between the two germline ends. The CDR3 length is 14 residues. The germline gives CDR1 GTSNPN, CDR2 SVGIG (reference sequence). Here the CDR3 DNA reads TGTGCCTGGGATTACGGGGCAACTAATGAAAAACTGTTTTTT. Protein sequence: CAWDYGATNEKLFF.

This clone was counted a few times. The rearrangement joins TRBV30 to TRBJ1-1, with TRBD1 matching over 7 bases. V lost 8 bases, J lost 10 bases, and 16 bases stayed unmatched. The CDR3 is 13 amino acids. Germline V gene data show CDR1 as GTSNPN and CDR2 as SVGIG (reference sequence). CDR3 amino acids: CAGYRGVSEGAFF. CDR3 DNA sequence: TGTGCCGGCTACAGGGGTGTTTCGGAAGGAGCTTTCTTT.

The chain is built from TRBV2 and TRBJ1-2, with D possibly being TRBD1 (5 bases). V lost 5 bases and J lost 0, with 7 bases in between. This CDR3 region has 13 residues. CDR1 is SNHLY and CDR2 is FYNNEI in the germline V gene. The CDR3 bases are TGTGCCAGCAGTCTGACAGCTAACTATGGCTACACCTTC. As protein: CASSLTANYGYTF.

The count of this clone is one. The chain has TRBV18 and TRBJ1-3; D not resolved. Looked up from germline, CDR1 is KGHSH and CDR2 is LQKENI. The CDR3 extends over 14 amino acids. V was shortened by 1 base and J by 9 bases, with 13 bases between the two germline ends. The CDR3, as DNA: TGTGCCAGCTCACCACTCGGAGCCGCTGGCACCATATATTTT. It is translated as CASSPLGAAGTIYF.

The CDR3 sequence: CAWSVNSIYEQYF. CDR3 bases: TGTGCCTGGAGTGTAAACAGTATCTACGAGCAGTACTTC. V and J are TRBV30 and TRBJ2-7; no definite D call. The CDR3 consists of 13 residues. V shed 0 bases and J shed 3 bases, with 9 bases lying between them. Germline V lookup: CDR1 GTSNPN, CDR2 SVGIG (reference sequence).

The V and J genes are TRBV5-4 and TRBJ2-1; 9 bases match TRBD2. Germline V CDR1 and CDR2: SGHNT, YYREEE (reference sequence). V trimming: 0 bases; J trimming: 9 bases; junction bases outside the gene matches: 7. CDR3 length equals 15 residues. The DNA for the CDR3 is TGTGCCAGCAGCTTGGCAGCTAGCGGGGTTGTTGAGCAGTTCTTC. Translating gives CASSLAASGVVEQFF.

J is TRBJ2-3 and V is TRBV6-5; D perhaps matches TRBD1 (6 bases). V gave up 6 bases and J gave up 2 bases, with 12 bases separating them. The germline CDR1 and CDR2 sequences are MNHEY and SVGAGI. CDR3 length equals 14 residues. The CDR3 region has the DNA TGTGCCAGCAGGAGGGGGACCAACACAGATACGCAGTATTTT. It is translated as CASRRGTNTDTQYF.

The CDR3 here is CASLKGNTQYF. For the CDR3, the DNA is TGTGCCAGTCTGAAGGGGAATACGCAGTATTTT. The V and J genes are TRBV12-3 or TRBV12-4 and TRBJ2-3; possible D gene TRBD1, 5 bases. V shed 9 bases and J shed 7 bases, with 11 bases lying between them. The CDR3 consists of 11 residues.

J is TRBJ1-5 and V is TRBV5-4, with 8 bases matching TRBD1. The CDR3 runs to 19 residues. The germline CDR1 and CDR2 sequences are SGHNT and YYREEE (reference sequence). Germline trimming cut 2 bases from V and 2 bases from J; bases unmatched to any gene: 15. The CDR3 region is CASSLRARTGRYGNQPQHF. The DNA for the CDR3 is TGTGCCAGCAGCTTAAGAGCTCGGACAGGGAGGTATGGCAATCAGCCCCAGCATTTT.

This CDR3 is CASSQNSYNYGYTF. The CDR3 bases are TGTGCCAGCAGCCAAAACAGCTATAACTATGGCTACACCTTC. This sequence joins TRBV14 and TRBJ1-2; no clear D. CDR1 is SGHDN, CDR2 FVKESK, per germline. Trimming pared 2 bases from V and 1 base from J, leaving 8 bases between. CDR3 length equals 14 residues.

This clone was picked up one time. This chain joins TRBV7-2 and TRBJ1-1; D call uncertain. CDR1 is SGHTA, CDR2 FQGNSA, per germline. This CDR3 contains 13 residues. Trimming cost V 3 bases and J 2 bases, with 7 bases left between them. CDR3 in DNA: TGTGCCAGCAGCTTCAATAGAAACACTGAAGCTTTCTTT. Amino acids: CASSFNRNTEAFF.

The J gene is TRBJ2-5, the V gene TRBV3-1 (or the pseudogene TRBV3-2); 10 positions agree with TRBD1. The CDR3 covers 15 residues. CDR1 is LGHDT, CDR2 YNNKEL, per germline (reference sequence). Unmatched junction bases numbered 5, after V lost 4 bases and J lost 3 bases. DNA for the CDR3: TGTGCCAGCAGCCGCCGGGGGACAGGGGAAGAGACCCAGTACTTC. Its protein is CASSRRGTGEETQYF.

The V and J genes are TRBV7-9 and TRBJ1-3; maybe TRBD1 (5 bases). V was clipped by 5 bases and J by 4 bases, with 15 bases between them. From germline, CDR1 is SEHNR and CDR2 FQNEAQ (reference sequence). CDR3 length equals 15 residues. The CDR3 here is CASSTTGNRGNTIYF. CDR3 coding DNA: TGTGCCAGCAGCACTACAGGCAATCGAGGAAACACCATATATTTT.

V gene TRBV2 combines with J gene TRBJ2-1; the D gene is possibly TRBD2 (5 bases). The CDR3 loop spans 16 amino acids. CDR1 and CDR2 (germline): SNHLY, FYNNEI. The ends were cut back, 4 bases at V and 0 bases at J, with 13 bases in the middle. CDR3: CASSGGAHFSYNEQFF. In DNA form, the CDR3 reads TGTGCCAGCAGTGGGGGAGCCCATTTCTCCTACAATGAGCAGTTCTTC.